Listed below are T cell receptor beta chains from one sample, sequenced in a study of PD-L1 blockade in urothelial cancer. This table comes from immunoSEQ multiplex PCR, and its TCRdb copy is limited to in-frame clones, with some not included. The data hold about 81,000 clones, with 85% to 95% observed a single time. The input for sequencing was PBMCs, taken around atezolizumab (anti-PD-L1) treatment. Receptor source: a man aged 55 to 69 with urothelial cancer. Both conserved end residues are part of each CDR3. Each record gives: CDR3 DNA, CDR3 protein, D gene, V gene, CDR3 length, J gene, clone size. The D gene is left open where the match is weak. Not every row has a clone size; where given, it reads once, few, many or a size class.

CDR3nt: TGTGCCAGCTCACCACAACGGGGCGGGAATGGCTACACCTTC; CDR3aa: CASSPQRGGNGYTF; d_gene: .; v_gene: TRBV18; len: 14; j_gene: TRBJ1-2; abundance: .
CDR3nt: TGTGCCAGCAGGGTAAATGATCGCAGGGGCGGTGAAAAACTGTTTTTT; CDR3aa: CASRVNDRRGGEKLFF; d_gene: .; v_gene: TRBV21-1; len: 16; j_gene: TRBJ1-4; abundance: .
CDR3nt: TGTGCCAGCAGCTTTGGGGGGGGGACCTATAGAACAGATACGCAGTATTTT; CDR3aa: CASSFGGGTYRTDTQYF; d_gene: TRBD2; v_gene: TRBV5-6; len: 17; j_gene: TRBJ2-3; abundance: .
CDR3nt: TGTGCCACCAGCAGAGATTCAGGGGCTGAAGCTTTCTTT; CDR3aa: CATSRDSGAEAFF; d_gene: .; v_gene: TRBV15; len: 13; j_gene: TRBJ1-1; abundance: .
CDR3nt: TGTGCCAGCAGCCCGACGGGGTCCCAGTACTTC; CDR3aa: CASSPTGSQYF; d_gene: .; v_gene: TRBV7-8; len: 11; j_gene: TRBJ2-5; abundance: .
CDR3nt: TGTGCCAGCAGCGTAGGAGGGGGGAGGGCCTACGAGCAGTACTTC; CDR3aa: CASSVGGGRAYEQYF; d_gene: .; v_gene: TRBV9; len: 15; j_gene: TRBJ2-7; abundance: .
CDR3nt: TGTGCCAGCAGCCGCGAAGATGAGCAGTTCTTC; CDR3aa: CASSREDEQFF; d_gene: .; v_gene: TRBV4-2; len: 11; j_gene: TRBJ2-1; abundance: few
CDR3nt: TGTGCCAGCCAACGGGGGAACACCGGGGAGCTGTTTTTT; CDR3aa: CASQRGNTGELFF; d_gene: .; v_gene: TRBV18; len: 13; j_gene: TRBJ2-2; abundance: .
CDR3nt: TGTGCCAGCAGCTTAGTGTCGGGACAGATCTACAATGAGCAGTTCTTC; CDR3aa: CASSLVSGQIYNEQFF; d_gene: TRBD1; v_gene: TRBV7-2; len: 16; j_gene: TRBJ2-1; abundance: .
CDR3nt: TGTGCCAGCAGCATAGAGGGACTAGCGGTTAACAATGAGCAGTTCTTC; CDR3aa: CASSIEGLAVNNEQFF; d_gene: TRBD2; v_gene: TRBV5-8; len: 16; j_gene: TRBJ2-1; abundance: .
CDR3nt: TGTGCCAGCTCACCACCGGGACAGGGCTCCCGGGAGCTGTTTTTT; CDR3aa: CASSPPGQGSRELFF; d_gene: TRBD1; v_gene: TRBV18; len: 15; j_gene: TRBJ2-2; abundance: .
CDR3nt: TGTGCCAGCAGCTTTCCCGGGGAGGGCAATGAGCAGTTCTTC; CDR3aa: CASSFPGEGNEQFF; d_gene: TRBD2; v_gene: TRBV5-4; len: 14; j_gene: TRBJ2-1; abundance: .
CDR3nt: TGTGCCAGCAGCTTACTTAGCGGGAGGGCCGGTTCCTACAATGAGCAGTTCTTC; CDR3aa: CASSLLSGRAGSYNEQFF; d_gene: TRBD2; v_gene: TRBV7-3; len: 18; j_gene: TRBJ2-1; abundance: few
CDR3nt: TGCGCCAGCACGAAGGACAGGGGGGCGAACACCGGGGAGCTGTTTTTT; CDR3aa: CASTKDRGANTGELFF; d_gene: TRBD1; v_gene: TRBV5-1; len: 16; j_gene: TRBJ2-2; abundance: .
CDR3nt: TGCGCCAGCAGCCAACAGGGGGTCTCCTACGAGCAGTACTTC; CDR3aa: CASSQQGVSYEQYF; d_gene: TRBD1; v_gene: TRBV4-3; len: 14; j_gene: TRBJ2-7; abundance: .
CDR3nt: TGTGCCAGCAGTTTAAGGGCCGGTGGGACAGCGGCCTACGAGCAGTACTTC; CDR3aa: CASSLRAGGTAAYEQYF; d_gene: TRBD1; v_gene: TRBV28; len: 17; j_gene: TRBJ2-7; abundance: few
CDR3nt: TGTGCCTCAAGTCGGACTAGCGGGGGGGCCGCGAACACCGGGGAGCTGTTTTTT; CDR3aa: CASSRTSGGAANTGELFF; d_gene: TRBD2; v_gene: TRBV30; len: 18; j_gene: TRBJ2-2; abundance: .
CDR3nt: TGTGCCAGCAGCATCGGACAGGGGGTCCAAGAGACCCAGTACTTC; CDR3aa: CASSIGQGVQETQYF; d_gene: TRBD1; v_gene: TRBV7-9; len: 15; j_gene: TRBJ2-5; abundance: .
CDR3nt: TGTGCCAGCCACCCTGAGGGGGCGGCCAAAAACATTCAGTACTTC; CDR3aa: CASHPEGAAKNIQYF; d_gene: TRBD1; v_gene: TRBV5-4; len: 15; j_gene: TRBJ2-4; abundance: once
CDR3nt: TGTGCCAGCAGTTTATCGGGGTACGGCTATGGCTACACCTTC; CDR3aa: CASSLSGYGYGYTF; d_gene: .; v_gene: TRBV28; len: 14; j_gene: TRBJ1-2; abundance: .
CDR3nt: TGTGCCAGCAGCGTAAACAGGGATGGCGGCTACACCTTC; CDR3aa: CASSVNRDGGYTF; d_gene: .; v_gene: TRBV7-9; len: 13; j_gene: TRBJ1-2; abundance: few
CDR3nt: TGCGCCAGCAGCTCAAAGGGACAGTATAATTCACCCCTCCACTTT; CDR3aa: CASSSKGQYNSPLHF; d_gene: TRBD1; v_gene: TRBV5-1; len: 15; j_gene: TRBJ1-6; abundance: .